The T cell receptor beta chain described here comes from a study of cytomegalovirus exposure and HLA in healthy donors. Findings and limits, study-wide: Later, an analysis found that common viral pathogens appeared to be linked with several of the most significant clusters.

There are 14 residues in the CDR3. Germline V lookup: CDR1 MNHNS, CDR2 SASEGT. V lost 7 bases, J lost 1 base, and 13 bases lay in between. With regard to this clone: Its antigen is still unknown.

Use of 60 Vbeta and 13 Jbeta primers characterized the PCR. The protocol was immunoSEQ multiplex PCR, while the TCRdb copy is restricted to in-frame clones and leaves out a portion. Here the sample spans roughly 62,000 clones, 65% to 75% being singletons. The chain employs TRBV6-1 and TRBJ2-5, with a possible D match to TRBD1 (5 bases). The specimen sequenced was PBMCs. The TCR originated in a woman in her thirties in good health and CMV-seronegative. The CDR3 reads CASMVQVLQETQYF. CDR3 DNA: TGTGCCAGCATGGTACAGGTACTCCAAGAGACCCAGTACTTC.